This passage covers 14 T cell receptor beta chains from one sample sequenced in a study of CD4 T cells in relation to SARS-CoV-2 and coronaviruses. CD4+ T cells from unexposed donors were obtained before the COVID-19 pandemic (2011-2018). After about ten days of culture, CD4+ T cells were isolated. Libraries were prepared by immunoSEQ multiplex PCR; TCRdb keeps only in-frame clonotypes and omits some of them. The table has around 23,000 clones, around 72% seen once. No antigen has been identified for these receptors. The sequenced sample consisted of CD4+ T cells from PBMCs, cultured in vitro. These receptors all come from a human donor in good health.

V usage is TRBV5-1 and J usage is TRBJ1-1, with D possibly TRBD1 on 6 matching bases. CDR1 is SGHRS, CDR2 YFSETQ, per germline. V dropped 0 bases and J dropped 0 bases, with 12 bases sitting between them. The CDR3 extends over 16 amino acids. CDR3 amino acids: CASSLDPGHMNTEAFF. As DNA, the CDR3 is TGCGCCAGCAGCTTGGATCCGGGACATATGAACACTGAAGCTTTCTTT.

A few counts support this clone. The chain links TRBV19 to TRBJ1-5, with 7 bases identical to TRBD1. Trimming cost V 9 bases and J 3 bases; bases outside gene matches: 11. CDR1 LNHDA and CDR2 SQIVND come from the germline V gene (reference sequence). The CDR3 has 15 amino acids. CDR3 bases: TGTGCCAGCCAGGACAGGCGGAGTGACAATCAGCCCCAGCATTTT. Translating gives CASQDRRSDNQPQHF.

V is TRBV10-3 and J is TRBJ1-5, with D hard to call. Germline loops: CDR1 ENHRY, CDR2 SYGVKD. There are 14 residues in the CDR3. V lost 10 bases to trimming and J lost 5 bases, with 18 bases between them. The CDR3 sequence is CATHYTGTDQPQHF. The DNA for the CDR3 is TGTGCCACGCATTACACGGGAACTGATCAGCCCCAGCATTTT.

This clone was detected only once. The CDR3 DNA is TGTGCCAGCAGCGTAGCGGGAGGGCCGGGGGAGACCCAGTACTTC. Protein: CASSVAGGPGETQYF. This sequence joins TRBV9 and TRBJ2-5, with 8 bases aligning to TRBD2. V was clipped by 0 bases and J by 5 bases; unmatched bases: 6. The CDR3 totals 15 residues. Germline values: CDR1 SGDLS, CDR2 YYNGEE.

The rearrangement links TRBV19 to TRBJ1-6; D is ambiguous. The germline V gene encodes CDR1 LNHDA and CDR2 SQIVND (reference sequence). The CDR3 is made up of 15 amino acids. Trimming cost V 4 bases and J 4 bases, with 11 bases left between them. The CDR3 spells CASSTDGWYNSPLHF. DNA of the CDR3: TGTGCCAGTAGTACGGACGGATGGTATAATTCACCCCTCCACTTT.

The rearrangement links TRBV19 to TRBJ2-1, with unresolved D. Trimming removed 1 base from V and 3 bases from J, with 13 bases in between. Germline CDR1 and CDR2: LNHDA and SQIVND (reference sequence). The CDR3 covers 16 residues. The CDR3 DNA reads TGTGCCAGTAGTATAGTTACGCCCTTAGGCTACAATGAGCAGTTCTTC. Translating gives CASSIVTPLGYNEQFF. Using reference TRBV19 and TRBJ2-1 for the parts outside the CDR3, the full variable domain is DGGITQSPKYLFRKEGQNVTLSCEQNLNHDAMYWYRQDPGQGLRLIYYSQIVNDFQKGDIAEGYSVSREKKESFPLTVTSAQKNPTAFYLCASSIVTPLGYNEQFFGPGTRLTVL.

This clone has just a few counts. The CDR3 bases are TGTGCCAGCAGCCTGACACCTATCTCTGGAAACACCATATATTTT. Translating gives CASSLTPISGNTIYF. The chain is built from TRBV3-1 (or the pseudogene TRBV3-2) and TRBJ1-3, with D unresolved. Per the germline V gene, CDR1 is LGHDT and CDR2 is YNNKEL (reference sequence). The CDR3 loop spans 15 amino acids. The V end lost 4 bases, the J end lost 0 bases, and 10 bases lay between the germline ends.

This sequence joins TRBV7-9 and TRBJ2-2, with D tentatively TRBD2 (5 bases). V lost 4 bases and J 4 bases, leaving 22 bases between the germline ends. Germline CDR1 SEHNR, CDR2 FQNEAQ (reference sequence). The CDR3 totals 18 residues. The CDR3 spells CASSSLFGGRFLTGELFF. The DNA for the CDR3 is TGTGCCAGCAGCTCTCTTTTTGGAGGTCGGTTTCTCACCGGGGAGCTGTTTTTT.

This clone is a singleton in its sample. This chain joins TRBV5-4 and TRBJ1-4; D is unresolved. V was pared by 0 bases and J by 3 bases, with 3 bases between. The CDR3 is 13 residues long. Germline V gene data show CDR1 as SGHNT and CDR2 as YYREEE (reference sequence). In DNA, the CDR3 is TGTGCCAGCAGCTTGGTCCCTAATGAAAAACTGTTTTTT. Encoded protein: CASSLVPNEKLFF.

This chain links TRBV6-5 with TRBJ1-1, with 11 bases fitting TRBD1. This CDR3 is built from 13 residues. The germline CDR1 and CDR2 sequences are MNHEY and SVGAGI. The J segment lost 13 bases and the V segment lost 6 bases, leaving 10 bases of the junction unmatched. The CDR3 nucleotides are TGTGCCAGCAGATACAGAGGACAGGGGGCTGGTTTCTTT. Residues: CASRYRGQGAGFF.

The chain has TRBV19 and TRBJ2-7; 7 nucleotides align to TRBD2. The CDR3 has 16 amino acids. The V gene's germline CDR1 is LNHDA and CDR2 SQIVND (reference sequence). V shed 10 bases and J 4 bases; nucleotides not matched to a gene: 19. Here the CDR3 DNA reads TGTGCCAAACAGTCCCCTCCCGGGGGGAGTAATTACGAGCAGTACTTC. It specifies CAKQSPPGGSNYEQYF.

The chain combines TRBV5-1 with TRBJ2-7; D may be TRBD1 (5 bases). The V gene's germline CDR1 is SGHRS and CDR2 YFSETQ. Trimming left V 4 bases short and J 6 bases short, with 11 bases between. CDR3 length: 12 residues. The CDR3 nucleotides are TGCGCCAGCAGCGCACAGGCGGTCGAGCAGTACTTC. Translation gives CASSAQAVEQYF.

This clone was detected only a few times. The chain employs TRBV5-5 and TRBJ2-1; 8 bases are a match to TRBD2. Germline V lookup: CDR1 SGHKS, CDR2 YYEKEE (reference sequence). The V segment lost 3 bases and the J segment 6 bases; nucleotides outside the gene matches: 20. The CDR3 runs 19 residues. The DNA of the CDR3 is TGTGCCAGCAGCTGGGGGCTGTTCGGAGCGGGAGTTCTACTCAATGAGCAGTTCTTC. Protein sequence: CASSWGLFGAGVLLNEQFF.

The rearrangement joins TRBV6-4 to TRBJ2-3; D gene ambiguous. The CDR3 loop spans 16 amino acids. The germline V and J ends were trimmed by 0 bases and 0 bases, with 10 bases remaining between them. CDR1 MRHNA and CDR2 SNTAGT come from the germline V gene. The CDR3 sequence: CASSDSSDSSTDTQYF. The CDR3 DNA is TGTGCCAGCAGTGACTCTTCGGATTCTAGCACAGATACGCAGTATTTT.